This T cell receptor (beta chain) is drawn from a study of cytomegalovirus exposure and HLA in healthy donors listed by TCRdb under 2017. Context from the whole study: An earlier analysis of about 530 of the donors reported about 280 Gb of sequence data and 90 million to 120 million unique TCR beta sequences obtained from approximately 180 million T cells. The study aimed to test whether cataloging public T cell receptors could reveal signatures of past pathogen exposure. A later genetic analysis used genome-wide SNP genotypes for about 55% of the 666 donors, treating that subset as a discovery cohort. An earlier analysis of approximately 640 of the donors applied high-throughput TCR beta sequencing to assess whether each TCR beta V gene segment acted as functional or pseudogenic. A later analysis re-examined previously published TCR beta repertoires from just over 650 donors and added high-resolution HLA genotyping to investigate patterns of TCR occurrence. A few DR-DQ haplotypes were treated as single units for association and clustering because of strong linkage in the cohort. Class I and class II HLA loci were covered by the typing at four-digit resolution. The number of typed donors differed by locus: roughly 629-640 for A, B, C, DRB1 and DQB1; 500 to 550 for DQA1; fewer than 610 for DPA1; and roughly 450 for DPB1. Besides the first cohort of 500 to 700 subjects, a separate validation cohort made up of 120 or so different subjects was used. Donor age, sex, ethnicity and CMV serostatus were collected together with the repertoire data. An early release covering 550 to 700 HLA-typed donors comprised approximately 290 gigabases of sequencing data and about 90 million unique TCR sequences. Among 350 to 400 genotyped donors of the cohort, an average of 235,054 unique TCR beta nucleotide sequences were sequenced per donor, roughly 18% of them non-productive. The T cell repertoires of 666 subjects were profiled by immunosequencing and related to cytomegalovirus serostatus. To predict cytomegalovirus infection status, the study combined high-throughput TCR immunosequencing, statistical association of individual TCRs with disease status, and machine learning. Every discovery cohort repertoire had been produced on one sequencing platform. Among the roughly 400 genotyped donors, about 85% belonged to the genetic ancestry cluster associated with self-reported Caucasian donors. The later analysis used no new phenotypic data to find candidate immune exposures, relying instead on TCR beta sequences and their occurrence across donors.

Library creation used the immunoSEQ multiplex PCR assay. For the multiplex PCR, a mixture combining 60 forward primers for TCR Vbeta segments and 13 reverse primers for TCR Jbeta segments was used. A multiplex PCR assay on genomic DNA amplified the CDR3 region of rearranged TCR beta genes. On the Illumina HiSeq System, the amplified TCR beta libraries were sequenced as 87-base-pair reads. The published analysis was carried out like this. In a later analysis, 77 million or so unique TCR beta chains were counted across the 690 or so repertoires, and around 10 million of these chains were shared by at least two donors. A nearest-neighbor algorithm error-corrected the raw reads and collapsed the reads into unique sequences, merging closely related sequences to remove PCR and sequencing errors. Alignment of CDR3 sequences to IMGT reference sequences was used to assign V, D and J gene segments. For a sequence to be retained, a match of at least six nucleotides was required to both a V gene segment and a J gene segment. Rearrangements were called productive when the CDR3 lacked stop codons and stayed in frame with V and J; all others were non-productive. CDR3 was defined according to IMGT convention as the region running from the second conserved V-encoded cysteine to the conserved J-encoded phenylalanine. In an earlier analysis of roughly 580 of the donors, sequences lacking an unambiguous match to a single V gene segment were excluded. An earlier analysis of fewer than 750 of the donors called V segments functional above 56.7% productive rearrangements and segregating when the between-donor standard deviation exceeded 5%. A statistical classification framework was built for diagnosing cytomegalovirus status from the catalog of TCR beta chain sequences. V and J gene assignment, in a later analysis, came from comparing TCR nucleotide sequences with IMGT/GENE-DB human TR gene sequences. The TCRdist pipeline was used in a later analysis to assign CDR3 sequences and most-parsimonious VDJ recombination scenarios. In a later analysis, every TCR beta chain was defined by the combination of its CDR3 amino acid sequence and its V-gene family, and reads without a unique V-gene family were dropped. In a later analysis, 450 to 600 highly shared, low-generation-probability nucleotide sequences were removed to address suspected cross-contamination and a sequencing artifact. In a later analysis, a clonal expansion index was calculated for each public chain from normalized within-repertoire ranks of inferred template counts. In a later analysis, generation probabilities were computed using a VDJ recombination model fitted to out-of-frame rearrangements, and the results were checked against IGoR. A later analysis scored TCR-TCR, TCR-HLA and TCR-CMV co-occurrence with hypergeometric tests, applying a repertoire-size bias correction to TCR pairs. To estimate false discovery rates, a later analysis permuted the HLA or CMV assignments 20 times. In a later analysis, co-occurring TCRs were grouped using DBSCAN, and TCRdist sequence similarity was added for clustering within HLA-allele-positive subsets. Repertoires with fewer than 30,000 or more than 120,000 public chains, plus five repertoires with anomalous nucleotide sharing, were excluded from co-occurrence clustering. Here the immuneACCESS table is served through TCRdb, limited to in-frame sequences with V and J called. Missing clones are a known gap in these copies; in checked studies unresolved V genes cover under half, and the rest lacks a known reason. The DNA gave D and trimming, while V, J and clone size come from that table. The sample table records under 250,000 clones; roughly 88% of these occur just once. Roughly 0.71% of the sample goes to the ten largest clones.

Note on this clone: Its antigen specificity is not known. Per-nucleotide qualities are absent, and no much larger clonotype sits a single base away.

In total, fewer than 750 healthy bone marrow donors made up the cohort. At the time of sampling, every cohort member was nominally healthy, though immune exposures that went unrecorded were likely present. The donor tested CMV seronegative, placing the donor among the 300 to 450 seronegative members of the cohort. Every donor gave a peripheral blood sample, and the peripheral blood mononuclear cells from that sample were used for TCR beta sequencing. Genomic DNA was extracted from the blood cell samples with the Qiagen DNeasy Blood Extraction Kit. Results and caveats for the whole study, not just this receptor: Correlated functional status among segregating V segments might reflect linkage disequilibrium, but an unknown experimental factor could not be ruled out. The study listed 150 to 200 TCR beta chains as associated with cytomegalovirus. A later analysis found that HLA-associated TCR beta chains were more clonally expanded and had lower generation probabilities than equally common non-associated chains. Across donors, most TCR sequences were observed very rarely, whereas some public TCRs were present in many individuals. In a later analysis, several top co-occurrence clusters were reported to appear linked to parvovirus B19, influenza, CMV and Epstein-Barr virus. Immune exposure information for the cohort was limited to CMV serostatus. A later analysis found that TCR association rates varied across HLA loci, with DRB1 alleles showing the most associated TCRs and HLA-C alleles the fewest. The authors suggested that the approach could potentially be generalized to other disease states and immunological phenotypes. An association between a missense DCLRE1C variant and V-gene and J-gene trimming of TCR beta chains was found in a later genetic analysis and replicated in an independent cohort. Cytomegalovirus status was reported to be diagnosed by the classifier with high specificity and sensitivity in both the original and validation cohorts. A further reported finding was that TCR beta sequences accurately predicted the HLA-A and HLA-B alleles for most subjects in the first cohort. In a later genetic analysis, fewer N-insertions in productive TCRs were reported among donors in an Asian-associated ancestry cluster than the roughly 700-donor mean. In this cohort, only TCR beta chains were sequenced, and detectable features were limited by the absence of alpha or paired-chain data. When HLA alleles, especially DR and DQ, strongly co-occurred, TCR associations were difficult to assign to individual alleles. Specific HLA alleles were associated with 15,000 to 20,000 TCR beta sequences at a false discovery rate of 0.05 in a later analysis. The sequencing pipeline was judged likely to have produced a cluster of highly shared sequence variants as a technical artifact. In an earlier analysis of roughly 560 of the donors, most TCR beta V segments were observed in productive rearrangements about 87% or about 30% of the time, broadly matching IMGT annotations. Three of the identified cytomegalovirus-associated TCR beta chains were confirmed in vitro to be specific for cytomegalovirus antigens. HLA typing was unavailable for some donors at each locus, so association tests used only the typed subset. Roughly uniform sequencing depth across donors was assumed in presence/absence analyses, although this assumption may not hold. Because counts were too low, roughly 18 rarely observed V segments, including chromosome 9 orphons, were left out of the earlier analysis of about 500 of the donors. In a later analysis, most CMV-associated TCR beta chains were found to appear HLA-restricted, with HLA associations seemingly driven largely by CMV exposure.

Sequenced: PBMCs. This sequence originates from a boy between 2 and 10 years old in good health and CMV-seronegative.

The CDR3 in this case is CASSPRTGGLMVAFF. The DNA reads TGTGCCAGCAGCCCCCGAACAGGGGGCCTTATGGTAGCTTTCTTT. The chain was built from TRBV14 and TRBJ1-1, with 9 central nucleotides matching TRBD1. V and J are trimmed by 4 bases and 10 bases, and the gene matches miss 13 bases of the junction. CDR1 and CDR2 were assigned from the germline V gene as SGHDN and FVKESK. The CDR3 goes from the cysteine to the phenylalanine over 15 residues. Solely the CDR3 DNA is kept, with 45 bases framed from the first base.